The 20 T cell receptor beta chains below come from one sample, sequenced in a study of T cell responses to AZD1222 COVID-19 vaccine. The assay was immunoSEQ multiplex PCR, and TCRdb's table has in-frame clones only and misses some. The table shows approximately 99,000 clones, with about nine tenths occurring only once. Sequencing used peripheral blood, obtained 28 days after the second AZD1222 dose. The receptors come from an adult who received the AZD1222 COVID-19 vaccine.

The chain recombines TRBV13 with TRBJ1-3; TRBD1 is a possible D gene (5 bases). The germline V gene has CDR1 PRHDT and CDR2 FYEKMQ (reference sequence). The CDR3 sequence is 15 residues long. Trimming stripped 0 bases from V and 3 bases from J, with 9 bases between. Written as DNA, the CDR3 is TGTGCCAGCAGCTTAGGGGGGCAGATTGGAAACACCATATATTTT. It encodes CASSLGGQIGNTIYF.

The chain uses TRBV5-1 and TRBJ2-7; TRBD2 matches 7 bases. CDR1 and CDR2 from the germline V gene are SGHRS and YFSETQ. The CDR3 consists of 15 residues. V lost 4 bases, J lost 1 base, and 8 bases stayed unmatched. CDR3 coding DNA: TGCGCCAGCAGCGGGAGCGGGACTGTTTCCTACGAGCAGTACTTC. It specifies CASSGSGTVSYEQYF.

This chain joins TRBV13 and TRBJ2-1; D gene unclear. The CDR3 has 17 amino acids. The V and J ends lost 3 bases and 4 bases respectively, with 19 bases between them. Germline values: CDR1 PRHDT, CDR2 FYEKMQ (reference sequence). The CDR3 DNA follows: TGTGCCAGCAGCTTCCGCACATCGCTCAGGCGATACAATGAGCAGTTCTTC. The encoded protein is CASSFRTSLRRYNEQFF.

The J gene is TRBJ1-1, the V gene TRBV5-4, with D perhaps TRBD1 (6 bases). Germline V gene sequence: CDR1 SGHNT, CDR2 YYREEE (reference sequence). Trimming shortened V by 1 base and J by 0 bases, and 7 bases separated the two germline ends. The CDR3 length is 14 residues. The CDR3 is CASSLTGMNTEAFF. CDR3 nucleotide sequence: TGTGCCAGCAGCTTGACAGGGATGAACACTGAAGCTTTCTTT.

This chain joins TRBV4-3 and TRBJ2-3; 9 bases match TRBD1. Germline V gene sequence: CDR1 LGHNA, CDR2 YSLEER. Trimming cost V 3 bases and J 4 bases; bases outside gene matches: 8. The CDR3 is made up of 16 amino acids. CDR3 residues: CASSHPTGGGPDTQYF. CDR3 in DNA: TGCGCCAGCAGCCACCCTACAGGGGGCGGACCAGATACGCAGTATTTT.

This clone was counted a single time. The V and J genes are TRBV19 and TRBJ2-3; tentative D call: TRBD1 (6 bases). CDR3 size: 13 residues. Germline V gives CDR1 LNHDA, CDR2 SQIVND (reference sequence). Trimming took off 8 bases at V and 1 base at J, with 10 bases between the two ends. The CDR3 loop reads CASSGQGTDTQYF. The CDR3 DNA sequence: TGTGCCAGTTCGGGACAAGGCACAGATACGCAGTATTTT.

The chain couples TRBV5-8 to TRBJ2-5; 8 bases are a match to TRBD1. The germline V gene has CDR1 SGHTS and CDR2 YDEGEE. V lost 9 bases to trimming and J lost 1 base; unmatched junction nucleotides: 5. This CDR3 has 13 residues. The CDR3 DNA reads TGTGCCACGGACAGGGTCGTCCAAGAGACCCAGTACTTC. It specifies CATDRVVQETQYF.

The chain has TRBV7-9 and TRBJ2-2; D possibly matches TRBD1 or TRBD2 (6 bases each). Trimming shortened V by 3 bases and J by 5 bases, and 13 bases separated the two germline ends. CDR3 length: 15 amino acids. Per the germline V gene, CDR1 is SEHNR and CDR2 is FQNEAQ (reference sequence). The CDR3 loop reads CASSFRGLGTGELFF. Here the CDR3 DNA reads TGTGCCAGCAGCTTCCGGGGGCTCGGGACCGGGGAGCTGTTTTTT.

The V and J genes are TRBV7-6 and TRBJ2-1; TRBD2 is a possible D gene (6 bases). Germline assignment: CDR1 SGHVS and CDR2 FNYEAQ. V shed 4 bases and J shed 4 bases, with 14 bases lying between them. The CDR3 extends over 15 amino acids. CDR3 coding DNA: TGTGCCAGCAGCTCTGCCGGGGGATTTTACAATGAGCAGTTCTTC. This encodes CASSSAGGFYNEQFF.

As concerns this clone: Within the sample, other DNA sequences also encode this same CDR3. The chain uses TRBV18 and TRBJ1-5; D gene ambiguous. Germline CDR1 and CDR2: KGHSH and LQKENI. The CDR3 covers 13 residues. The germline V and J ends were trimmed by 3 bases and 1 base, with 4 bases remaining between them. CDR3 nucleotides: TGTGCCAGCTCACCTGGAAGCAATCAGCCCCAGCATTTT. It encodes CASSPGSNQPQHF.

This clone showed up just once. The chain employs TRBV27 and TRBJ2-1; the D gene could be TRBD1 or TRBD2 (5 bases each). In germline, CDR1 is MNHEY, CDR2 SMNVEV (reference sequence). Trimming stripped 5 bases from V and 10 bases from J, with 15 bases between. There are 13 residues in the CDR3. CDR3 in amino acids: CASSLRDGSEQFF. The CDR3 DNA sequence: TGTGCCAGCAGTCTCCGGGACGGTAGCGAGCAGTTCTTC.

The chain couples TRBV3-1 (or the pseudogene TRBV3-2) to TRBJ1-2; TRBD1 might be the D (5 bases). V lost 0 bases to trimming and J lost 8 bases, with 13 bases between them. The CDR3 is made up of 14 amino acids. CDR1 LGHDT and CDR2 YNNKEL come from the germline V gene (reference sequence). CDR3 protein: CASSQDFGRGGYTF. The DNA of the CDR3 is TGTGCCAGCAGCCAAGATTTTGGACGGGGCGGCTACACCTTC.

The chain recombines TRBV6-2 or TRBV6-3 with TRBJ1-5; possible D gene TRBD1, 5 bases. Deletions cut 6 bases from V and 4 bases from J, with 13 bases between. Looked up from germline, CDR1 is MNHEY and CDR2 is SVGEGT. The CDR3 runs to 14 residues. The CDR3 region is CASSLRDLNQPQHF. DNA of the CDR3: TGTGCCAGCAGCCTCCGGGACCTTAATCAGCCCCAGCATTTT.

The genes are TRBV11-2 and TRBJ2-1; 11 nucleotides agree with TRBD2. This CDR3 is 16 amino acids long. J lost 8 bases, V lost 6 bases, and 12 bases had no gene match. Germline loops: CDR1 SGHAT, CDR2 FQNNGV. CDR3 sequence: CASSKGSGRALDEQFF. DNA of the CDR3: TGTGCCAGCAGTAAGGGTAGCGGGAGGGCCCTCGATGAGCAGTTCTTC.

J is TRBJ1-3 and V is TRBV28; D is uncertain. Germline V gene sequence: CDR1 MDHEN, CDR2 SYDVKM. V lost 2 bases and J lost 0, with 8 bases in between. This CDR3 is 15 amino acids long. The CDR3 DNA reads TGTGCCAGCAGTTTAGGGCAGCCCTCTGGAAACACCATATATTTT. This translates into CASSLGQPSGNTIYF.

This chain joins TRBV5-4 and TRBJ1-2; maybe TRBD1 (6 bases). Germline CDR1 reads SGHNT; CDR2 reads YYREEE (reference sequence). This CDR3 has 13 amino acids. The V and J ends lost 4 bases and 2 bases respectively, with 9 bases between them. The CDR3 protein is CASSADRNYGYTF. CDR3 nucleotide sequence: TGTGCCAGCAGCGCCGACAGGAACTATGGCTACACCTTC.

This chain uses TRBV3-1 (or the pseudogene TRBV3-2) with TRBJ1-1, with a tentative D call TRBD1 (5 bases). Germline V gives CDR1 LGHDT, CDR2 YNNKEL (reference sequence). The ends were cut back, 4 bases at V and 3 bases at J, with 12 bases in the middle. The CDR3 totals 14 residues. The CDR3 nucleotides read TGTGCCAGCAGCCTACAGCAGGGATACACTGAAGCTTTCTTT. Protein sequence: CASSLQQGYTEAFF.

In DNA form, the CDR3 reads TGCGCCAGCAGCTGGACCTCGGGGACTCCCTATGGCTACACCTTC. This gives the protein CASSWTSGTPYGYTF. The gene calls are TRBV5-1 and TRBJ1-2; weak D call: TRBD1 (5 bases). The CDR3 loop spans 15 amino acids. V was clipped by 3 bases and J by 4 bases, with 16 bases between them. Germline CDR1 reads SGHRS; CDR2 reads YFSETQ. The full variable domain, with the rest looked up from reference TRBV5-1 and TRBJ1-2, is KAGVTQTPRYLIKTRGQQVTLSCSPISGHRSVSWYQQTPGQGLQFLFEYFSETQRNKGNFPGRFSGRQFSNSRSEMNVSTLELGDSALYLCASSWTSGTPYGYTFGSGTRLTVV.

This chain connects TRBV3-1 (or the pseudogene TRBV3-2) to TRBJ2-7, with D perhaps matching TRBD1 or TRBD2 (5 bases each). CDR3 length equals 14 residues. V dropped 4 bases and J dropped 5 bases, with 15 bases sitting between them. CDR1 and CDR2 from the germline V gene are LGHDT and YNNKEL (reference sequence). CDR3 protein: CASSLRDPIDEQYF. The DNA of the CDR3 is TGTGCCAGCAGCCTCCGGGACCCTATTGACGAGCAGTACTTC.

J is TRBJ2-2 and V is TRBV6-5, with 7 bases fitting TRBD1. The V gene's germline CDR1 is MNHEY and CDR2 SVGAGI. V gave up 5 bases and J gave up 4 bases; unmatched junction bases: 4. The CDR3 totals 14 residues. This CDR3 reads CASSQQGLTGELFF. As DNA, the CDR3 is TGTGCCAGCAGTCAACAGGGGCTCACCGGGGAGCTGTTTTTT.